This TCR beta chain comes out of a study of control samples from healthy donors and cancer patients. This CDR3 contains 16 residues. CDR1 and CDR2 (germline): MDHEN, SYDVKM. V dropped 2 bases and J dropped 0; count of bases not matched to a gene: 4. Measured with immunoSEQ multiplex PCR; TCRdb has only the in-frame clones, and not every one. Of 150,000 to 200,000 clones listed, roughly nine tenths are singletons. Material: blood. J is TRBJ2-3 and V is TRBV28; 8 nucleotides match TRBD2. This receptor was identified in a young man in good health. The CDR3, as DNA: TGTGCCAGCAGTTTAGTTCCTAGCGGGAGCACAGATACGCAGTATTTT. Amino acids: CASSLVPSGSTDTQYF.